These 2 T cell receptor beta chains were sequenced from one sample in a study of T cell responses to AZD1222 COVID-19 vaccine. Clones were read by immunoSEQ multiplex PCR, and TCRdb kept only the in-frame ones, dropping some. The table shows 95,000 to 150,000 clones, with about 85% occurring only once. This sample comprised peripheral blood, obtained 28 days after the second AZD1222 dose. These TCRs come from an adult who received the AZD1222 COVID-19 vaccine.

The chain carries TRBV30 and TRBJ1-1, with D unresolved. Germline CDR1 GTSNPN, CDR2 SVGIG (reference sequence). V dropped 1 base and J dropped 10 bases, with 16 bases sitting between them. The length of the CDR3 is 13 residues. The CDR3 loop is CAWSGAADWGAFF. The CDR3 DNA sequence: TGTGCCTGGAGTGGGGCGGCGGATTGGGGAGCTTTCTTT. Complete variable domain (other parts from reference TRBV30 and TRBJ1-1): SQTIHQWPATLVQPVGSPLSLECTVEGTSNPNLYWYRQAAGRGLQLLFYSVGIGQISSEVPQNLSASRPQDRQFILSSKKLLLSDSGFYLCAWSGAADWGAFFGQGTRLTVV.

The chain employs TRBV11-2 and TRBJ2-1; 10 nucleotides line up with TRBD2. The length of the CDR3 is 15 residues. J lost 7 bases, V lost 6 bases, and 9 bases had no gene match. Per germline, CDR1 SGHAT and CDR2 FQNNGV. In nucleotides, the CDR3 is TGTGCCAGCAGTCCCAGCGGGGGGGCAGGAAATGAGCAGTTCTTC. Translation: CASSPSGGAGNEQFF.